The 20 T cell receptor beta chains presented below share a single source sample, sequenced in a study of beta chain features in type 1 diabetes. Reverse transcribing all isolated RNA meant expressed TCRB transcripts were sequenced. Measured with immunoSEQ multiplex PCR; TCRdb has only the in-frame clones, and not every one. The sample yields about 260,000 clones, 55% to 70% seen once. The sequencing sample was made of naive CD4+ T cells from blood. These receptor sequences come from a man younger than 40 in good health.

This clone showed up just once. The chain employs TRBV4-2 and TRBJ2-3; TRBD2 is a possible D gene (5 bases). The CDR3 runs to 15 residues. The V end lost 4 bases, the J end lost 4 bases, and 15 bases lay between the germline ends. Per the germline V gene, CDR1 is LGHNA and CDR2 is YNFKEQ. CDR3 loop: CASSLAGLGPDTQYF. The DNA for the CDR3 is TGTGCCAGCAGCCTCGCGGGTCTCGGTCCAGATACGCAGTATTTT.

This clone has only one observation. This sequence joins TRBV7-2 and TRBJ2-5, with 7 bases fitting TRBD2. CDR3 size: 19 residues. J was trimmed by 7 bases and V by 4 bases; bases with no gene match: 24. The germline V gene encodes CDR1 SGHTA and CDR2 FQGNSA. CDR3 sequence: CASSSALGRGTASEGTQYF. The CDR3 DNA follows: TGTGCCAGCAGCTCTGCCTTGGGGCGGGGGACCGCCTCGGAGGGGACCCAGTACTTC.

The chain couples TRBV29-1 to TRBJ2-1; D is unclear. The germline V gene encodes CDR1 SQVTM and CDR2 ANQGSEA. This CDR3 spans 13 amino acids. The V end was cut by 8 bases, the J end by 0 bases, with 11 bases between. The CDR3 loop is CSIDLSSYNEQFF. CDR3 nucleotides: TGCAGCATCGACCTAAGCTCCTACAATGAGCAGTTCTTC.

V gene TRBV10-3 combines with J gene TRBJ2-5, with TRBD1 as a possible D gene (8 bases). Germline lookup yields CDR1 ENHRY and CDR2 SYGVKD. The CDR3 runs to 15 residues. Trimming pared 6 bases from V and 5 bases from J, leaving 19 bases between. In nucleotides, the CDR3 is TGTGCCATCAGCCCGCAAGCGGGACAGGATGAGACCCAGTACTTC. This codes for CAISPQAGQDETQYF.

V and J are TRBV2 and TRBJ2-7; D is unclear. The CDR3 spans 14 residues. V was pared by 7 bases and J by 0 bases, with 13 bases between. CDR1 SNHLY and CDR2 FYNNEI come from the germline V gene. DNA of the CDR3: TGTGCCAGCAAAATGAAGGCTCACTCCTACGAGCAGTACTTC. As protein: CASKMKAHSYEQYF.

This chain connects TRBV28 to TRBJ2-5; tentatively, D is TRBD2 (6 bases). The germline V gene has CDR1 MDHEN and CDR2 SYDVKM. V was clipped by 6 bases and J by 11 bases, with 19 bases between them. The CDR3 runs to 13 residues. The CDR3 reads CASSTPGGATQYF. CDR3 DNA: TGTGCCAGCAGCACCCCCGGGGGAGCCACGCAGTACTTC.

On this clone itself: This specimen includes other DNA sequences encoding the same CDR3. This sequence joins TRBV5-1 and TRBJ2-3; D is ambiguous. V gave up 5 bases and J gave up 2 bases, with 3 bases separating them. Germline CDR1 is SGHRS and CDR2 is YFSETQ. The CDR3 is 11 amino acids. CDR3 sequence: CASSFTDTQYF. The CDR3 DNA is TGCGCCAGCAGTTTCACAGATACGCAGTATTTT.

This chain uses TRBV4-2 with TRBJ2-7; 9 bases match TRBD1. This CDR3 region has 14 residues. Germline V gene lookup returns CDR1 LGHNA and CDR2 YNFKEQ. The trim removed 1 base at V and 3 bases at J, leaving 1 base unmatched. DNA for the CDR3: TGTGCCAGCAGCCAAGCGGGACAGGGCTACGAGCAGTACTTC. Its protein product is CASSQAGQGYEQYF.

This clone was counted a few times. This chain joins TRBV6-5 and TRBJ1-1; no definite D call. The germline V gene encodes CDR1 MNHEY and CDR2 SVGAGI. Trimming cost V 10 bases and J 4 bases, with 16 bases left between them. The CDR3 is 13 amino acids. CDR3 in DNA: TGTGCCATATCCGAAAAGAAAGGCACTGAAGCTTTCTTT. It translates to CAISEKKGTEAFF.

The V call is TRBV27, the J call TRBJ2-3, with D possibly TRBD1 on 6 matching bases. The V gene lost 6 bases and the J gene lost 6 bases, with 10 bases spanning the gap. This CDR3 is 12 amino acids long. Looked up from germline, CDR1 is MNHEY and CDR2 is SMNVEV (reference sequence). The DNA of the CDR3 is TGTGCCAGCAGCCCCCAGGGGGATACGCAGTATTTT. Amino acids: CASSPQGDTQYF.

CDR3 loop: CSVDRLDYGYTF. CDR3 DNA sequence: TGCAGCGTTGACAGGCTCGACTATGGCTACACCTTC. V gene TRBV29-1 combines with J gene TRBJ1-2, with unresolved D. V gave up 3 bases and J gave up 3 bases, with 8 bases separating them. The germline V gene has CDR1 SQVTM and CDR2 ANQGSEA. This CDR3 is built from 12 residues. The full variable domain, rest sourced from reference TRBV29-1 and TRBJ1-2, is SAVISQKPSRDICQRGTSLTIQCQVDSQVTMMFWYRQQPGQSLTLIATANQGSEATYESGFVIDKFPISRPNLTFSTLTVSNMSPEDSSIYLCSVDRLDYGYTFGSGTRLTVV.

J is TRBJ2-1 and V is TRBV2; D is unresolved. The CDR3 spans 15 residues. Germline V lookup: CDR1 SNHLY, CDR2 FYNNEI. Deletions cut 4 bases from V and 4 bases from J, with 14 bases between. The CDR3 coding sequence is TGTGCCAGCAGTGTTGGGCAGACCTTTTACAATGAGCAGTTCTTC. This encodes CASSVGQTFYNEQFF.

This clone was counted a single time. The chain joins TRBV6-5 to TRBJ2-5; D is perhaps TRBD2 (5 bases). V was clipped by 5 bases and J by 2 bases, with 9 bases between them. In germline, CDR1 is MNHEY, CDR2 SVGAGI. The length of the CDR3 is 13 residues. DNA for the CDR3: TGTGCCAGCAGTAGCGGATTACAAGAGACCCAGTACTTC. Protein: CASSSGLQETQYF.

This clone was observed once. DNA of the CDR3: TGTGCCAGCACTCAAACACCGAGCGGGGAGCAGTTCTTC. This codes for CASTQTPSGEQFF. This chain connects TRBV25-1 to TRBJ2-1; tentatively, D is TRBD2 (6 bases). CDR3 length: 13 residues. The ends were cut back, 7 bases at V and 10 bases at J, with 17 bases in the middle. The germline V gene encodes CDR1 MGHDK and CDR2 SYGVNS.

A few counts support this clone. The genes are TRBV25-1 and TRBJ2-1; TRBD1 might be the D (5 bases). The CDR3 length is 15 residues. The V gene lost 5 bases and the J gene lost 5 bases, with 16 bases spanning the gap. Germline V lookup: CDR1 MGHDK, CDR2 SYGVNS. The CDR3 protein is CASSPRGMSNNEQFF. CDR3 DNA sequence: TGTGCCAGCAGTCCAAGGGGAATGAGCAACAATGAGCAGTTCTTC.

The table lists this clone with a few counts. The chain is built from TRBV30 and TRBJ2-5; D is ambiguous. The V and J ends lost 2 bases and 2 bases respectively, with 9 bases between them. The length of the CDR3 is 13 residues. Germline loops: CDR1 GTSNPN, CDR2 SVGIG (reference sequence). For the CDR3, the DNA is TGTGCCTGGAGTAGCCTTTCTCAAGAGACCCAGTACTTC. It codes for CAWSSLSQETQYF.

The V gene is TRBV7-2, the J gene TRBJ2-1; 7 bases fit TRBD2. V gave up 1 base and J gave up 4 bases; unmatched junction bases: 10. Germline loops: CDR1 SGHTA, CDR2 FQGNSA. The CDR3 contains 17 residues. The CDR3 DNA reads as TGTGCCAGCAGCTTAGTGGCGTGGCGGGAGAGGTACAATGAGCAGTTCTTC. Protein sequence: CASSLVAWRERYNEQFF.

This clone has only a few counts. The chain uses TRBV30 and TRBJ2-3, with a tentative D call TRBD2 (7 bases). Germline CDR1 is GTSNPN and CDR2 is SVGIG (reference sequence). The CDR3 is 15 residues long. V lost 0 bases and J lost 2, with 12 bases in between. The DNA for the CDR3 is TGTGCCTGGAGTGTTTCGGGGGGCCTCACAGATACGCAGTATTTT. Translating it yields CAWSVSGGLTDTQYF.

The chain has TRBV7-2 and TRBJ2-5; D is possibly TRBD1 or TRBD2 (5 bases each). V gave up 0 bases and J gave up 5 bases, with 13 bases separating them. From germline, CDR1 is SGHTA and CDR2 FQGNSA. This CDR3 comprises 15 residues. The CDR3 coding sequence is TGTGCCAGCAGCTTAGCGGGGGTAGCAGACGAGACCCAGTACTTC. It specifies CASSLAGVADETQYF.

This clone was recorded a few times. The V call is TRBV25-1, the J call TRBJ2-5; 7 bases map to TRBD1. The CDR3 has 15 amino acids. J was trimmed by 3 bases and V by 3 bases; bases with no gene match: 7. CDR1 is MGHDK and CDR2 is SYGVNS in the germline V gene. CDR3 sequence reads: CASSDLSTGKETQYF. The CDR3 DNA follows: TGTGCCAGCAGTGATTTGTCGACAGGGAAAGAGACCCAGTACTTC.